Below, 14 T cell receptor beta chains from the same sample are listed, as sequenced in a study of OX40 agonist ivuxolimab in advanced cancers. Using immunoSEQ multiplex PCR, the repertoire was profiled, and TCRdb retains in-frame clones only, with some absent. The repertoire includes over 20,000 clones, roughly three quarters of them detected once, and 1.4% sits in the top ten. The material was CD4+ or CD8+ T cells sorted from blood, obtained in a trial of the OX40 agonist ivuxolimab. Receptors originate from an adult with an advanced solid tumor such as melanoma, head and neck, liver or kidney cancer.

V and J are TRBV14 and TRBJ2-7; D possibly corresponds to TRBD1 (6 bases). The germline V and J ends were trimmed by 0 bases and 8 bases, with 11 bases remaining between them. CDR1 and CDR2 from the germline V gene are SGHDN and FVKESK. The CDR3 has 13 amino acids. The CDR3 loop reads CASSQDWQGKQYF. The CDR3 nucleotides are TGTGCCAGCAGCCAAGATTGGCAGGGGAAGCAGTACTTC.

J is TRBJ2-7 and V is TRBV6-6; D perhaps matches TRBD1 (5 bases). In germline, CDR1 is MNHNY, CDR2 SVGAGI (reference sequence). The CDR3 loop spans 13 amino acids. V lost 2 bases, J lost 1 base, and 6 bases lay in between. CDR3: CASSYQGSYEQYF. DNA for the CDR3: TGTGCCAGCAGTTACCAGGGATCCTACGAGCAGTACTTC.

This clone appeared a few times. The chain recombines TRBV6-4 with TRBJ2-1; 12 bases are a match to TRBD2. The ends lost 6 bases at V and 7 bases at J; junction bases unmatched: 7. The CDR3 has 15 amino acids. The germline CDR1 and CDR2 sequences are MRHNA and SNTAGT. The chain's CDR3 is CASSEGLAGGNEQFF. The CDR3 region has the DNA TGTGCCAGCAGCGAGGGACTAGCGGGCGGGAATGAGCAGTTCTTC.

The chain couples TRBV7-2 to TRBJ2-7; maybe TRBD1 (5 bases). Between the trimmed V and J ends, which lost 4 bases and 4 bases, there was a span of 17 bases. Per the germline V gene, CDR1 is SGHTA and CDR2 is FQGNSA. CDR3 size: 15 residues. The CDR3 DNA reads TGTGCCAGCAGCTATGACCCCCAAGGGGTTTACGAGCAGTACTTC. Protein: CASSYDPQGVYEQYF.

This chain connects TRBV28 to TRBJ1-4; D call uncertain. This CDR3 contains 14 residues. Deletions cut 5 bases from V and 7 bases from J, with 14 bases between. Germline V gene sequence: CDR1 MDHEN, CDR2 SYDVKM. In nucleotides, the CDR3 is TGTGCCAGCAGTGTACCCCAGAGGGCTGAAAAACTGTTTTTT. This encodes CASSVPQRAEKLFF. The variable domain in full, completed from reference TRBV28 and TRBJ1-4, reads DVKVTQSSRYLVKRTGEKVFLECVQDMDHENMFWYRQDPGLGLRLIYFSYDVKMKEKGDIPEGYSVSREKKERFSLILESASTNQTSMYLCASSVPQRAEKLFFGSGTQLSVL.

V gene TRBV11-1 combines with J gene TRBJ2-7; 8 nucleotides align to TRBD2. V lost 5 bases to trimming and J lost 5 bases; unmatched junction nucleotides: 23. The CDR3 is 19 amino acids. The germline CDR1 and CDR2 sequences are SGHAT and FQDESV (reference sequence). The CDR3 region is CASSPAGWTGTSSSDEQYF. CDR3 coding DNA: TGTGCCAGCAGCCCGGCCGGATGGACCGGGACTAGTTCGTCCGACGAGCAGTACTTC. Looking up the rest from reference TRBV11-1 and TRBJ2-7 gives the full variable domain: EAEVAQSPRYKITEKSQAVAFWCDPISGHATLYWYRQILGQGPELLVQFQDESVVDDSQLPKDRFSAERLKGVDSTLKIQPAELGDSAMYLCASSPAGWTGTSSSDEQYFGPGTRLTVT.

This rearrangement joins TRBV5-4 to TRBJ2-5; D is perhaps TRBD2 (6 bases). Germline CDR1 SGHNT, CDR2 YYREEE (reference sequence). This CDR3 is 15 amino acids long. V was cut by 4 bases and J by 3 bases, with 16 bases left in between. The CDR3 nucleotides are TGTGCCAGCAGCCCCCGCACTAGCCAAGAAGAGACCCAGTACTTC. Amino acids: CASSPRTSQEETQYF.

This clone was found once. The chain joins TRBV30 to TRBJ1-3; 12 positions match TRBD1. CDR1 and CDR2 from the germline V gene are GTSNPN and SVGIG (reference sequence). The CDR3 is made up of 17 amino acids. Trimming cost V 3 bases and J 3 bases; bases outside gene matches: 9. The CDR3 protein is CAWSAQGTGGLGNTIYF. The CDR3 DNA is TGTGCCTGGAGCGCCCAGGGGACAGGGGGCCTTGGAAACACCATATATTTT.

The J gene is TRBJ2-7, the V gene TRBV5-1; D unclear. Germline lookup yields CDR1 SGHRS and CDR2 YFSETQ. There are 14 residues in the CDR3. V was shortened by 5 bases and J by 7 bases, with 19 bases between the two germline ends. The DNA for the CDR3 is TGCGCCAGCAGGCCCGACTCGAACTTCGGGGAGCAGTACTTC. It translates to CASRPDSNFGEQYF.

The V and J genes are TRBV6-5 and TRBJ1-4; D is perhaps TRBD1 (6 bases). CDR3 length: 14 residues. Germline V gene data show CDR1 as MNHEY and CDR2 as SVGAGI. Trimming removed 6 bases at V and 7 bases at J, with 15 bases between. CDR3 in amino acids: CASSPMNRVEKLFF. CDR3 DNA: TGTGCCAGCAGCCCAATGAACAGGGTTGAAAAACTGTTTTTT.

CDR3 in DNA: TGTGCCTGGATGACAGGGGGTGGAAACACCATATATTTT. It translates to CAWMTGGGNTIYF. This chain connects TRBV30 to TRBJ1-3; TRBD1 agrees at 9 bases. This CDR3 is 13 amino acids long. V dropped 4 bases and J dropped 3; count of bases not matched to a gene: 1. The germline V gene encodes CDR1 GTSNPN and CDR2 SVGIG (reference sequence).

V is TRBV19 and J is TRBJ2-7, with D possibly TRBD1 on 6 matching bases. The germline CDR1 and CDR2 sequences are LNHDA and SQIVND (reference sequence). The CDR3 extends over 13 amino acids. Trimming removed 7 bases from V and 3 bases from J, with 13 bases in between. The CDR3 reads CASMDSNLYEQYF. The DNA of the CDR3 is TGTGCCAGTATGGACAGTAACCTCTACGAGCAGTACTTC.

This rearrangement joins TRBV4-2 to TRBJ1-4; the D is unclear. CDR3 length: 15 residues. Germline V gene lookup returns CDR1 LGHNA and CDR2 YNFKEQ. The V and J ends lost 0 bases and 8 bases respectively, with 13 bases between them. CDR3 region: CASSQDRTVEEKLFF. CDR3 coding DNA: TGTGCCAGCAGCCAAGATCGGACTGTAGAGGAAAAACTGTTTTTT.

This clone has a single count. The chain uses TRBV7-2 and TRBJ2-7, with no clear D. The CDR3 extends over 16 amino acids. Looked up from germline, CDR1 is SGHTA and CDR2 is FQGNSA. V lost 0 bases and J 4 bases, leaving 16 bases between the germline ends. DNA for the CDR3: TGTGCCAGCAGCTTAGCGGTAGGTCGGTTACTTTACGAGCAGTACTTC. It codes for CASSLAVGRLLYEQYF.